This T cell receptor beta chain appears in the sequencing data of a study of beta chain features in type 1 diabetes. Study-level points and caveats: Any HLA type influence on TCRB rearrangement was left unresolved here. An over-representation of cells with high TCR expression could result from cDNA sequencing. Type 1 diabetes patients had TCRB CDR3s that were shorter (moderately but significantly so) in all four CD4+ subsets.

CDR1 is SQVTM, CDR2 ANQGSEA, per germline. The ends lost 3 bases at V and 7 bases at J; junction bases unmatched: 0. The CDR3 loop spans 12 amino acids. Sequenced material consisted of expressed TCRB transcripts (all of the isolated RNA was reverse transcribed). Assay used: immunoSEQ multiplex PCR; TCRdb lists only in-frame clones, some missing. The repertoire consists of 350,000 to 400,000 clones, with roughly 15% occurring once and the leading ten covering approximately 0.019%. Concerning this clone: Antigen unknown.

The sequence was collected from a woman between 18 and 29 years old in good health. The rearrangement links TRBV29-1 to TRBJ2-7; 13 positions agree with TRBD2. The specimen was naive CD4+ T cells from blood. The CDR3 here is CSVETSGREQYF. CDR3 DNA: TGCAGCGTTGAGACTAGCGGGAGGGAGCAGTACTTC.